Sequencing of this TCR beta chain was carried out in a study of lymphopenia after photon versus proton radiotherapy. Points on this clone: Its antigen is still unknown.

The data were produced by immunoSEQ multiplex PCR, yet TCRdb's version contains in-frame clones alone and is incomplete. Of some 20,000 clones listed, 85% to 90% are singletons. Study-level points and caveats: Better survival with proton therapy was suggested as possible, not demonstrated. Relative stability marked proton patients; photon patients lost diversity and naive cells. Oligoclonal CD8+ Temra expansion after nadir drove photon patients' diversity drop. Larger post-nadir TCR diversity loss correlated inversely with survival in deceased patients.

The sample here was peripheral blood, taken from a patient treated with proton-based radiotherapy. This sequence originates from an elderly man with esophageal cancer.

The CDR3 here is CASSFRGADTQYF. The CDR3 region has the DNA TGTGCCAGCAGCTTCAGAGGCGCAGATACGCAGTATTTT. The chain is built from TRBV7-3 and TRBJ2-3, with no clear D. Trimming pared 3 bases from V and 4 bases from J, leaving 8 bases between. Germline V CDR1 and CDR2: SGHTA, FQGTGA. The CDR3 runs to 13 residues.